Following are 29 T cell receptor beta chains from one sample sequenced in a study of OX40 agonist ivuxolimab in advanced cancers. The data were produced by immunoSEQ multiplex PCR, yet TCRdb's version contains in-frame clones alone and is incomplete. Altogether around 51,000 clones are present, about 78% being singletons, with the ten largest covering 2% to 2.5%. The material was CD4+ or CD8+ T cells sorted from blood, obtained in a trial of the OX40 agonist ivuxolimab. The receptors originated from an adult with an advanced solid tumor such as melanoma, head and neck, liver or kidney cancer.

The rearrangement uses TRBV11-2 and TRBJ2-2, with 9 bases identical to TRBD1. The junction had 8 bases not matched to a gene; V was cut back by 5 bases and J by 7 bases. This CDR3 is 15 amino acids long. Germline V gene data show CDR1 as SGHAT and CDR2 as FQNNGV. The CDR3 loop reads CASSTGQGVIGELFF. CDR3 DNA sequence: TGTGCCAGCAGCACGGGACAGGGAGTGATCGGGGAGCTGTTTTTT.

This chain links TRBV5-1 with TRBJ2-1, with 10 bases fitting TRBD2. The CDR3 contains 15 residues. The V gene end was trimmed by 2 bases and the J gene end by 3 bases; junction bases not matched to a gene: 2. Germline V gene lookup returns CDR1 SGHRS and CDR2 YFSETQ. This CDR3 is CASSLAGGGYNEQFF. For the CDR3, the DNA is TGCGCCAGCAGCTTAGCGGGAGGGGGCTACAATGAGCAGTTCTTC.

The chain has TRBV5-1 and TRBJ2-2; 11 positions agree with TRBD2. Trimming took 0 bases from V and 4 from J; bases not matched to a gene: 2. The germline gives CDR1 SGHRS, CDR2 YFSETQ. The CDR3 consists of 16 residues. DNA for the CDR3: TGCGCCAGCAGCTTGGGTACTAGCGGGAGCACCGGGGAGCTGTTTTTT. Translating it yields CASSLGTSGSTGELFF. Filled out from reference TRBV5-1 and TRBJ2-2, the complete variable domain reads KAGVTQTPRYLIKTRGQQVTLSCSPISGHRSVSWYQQTPGQGLQFLFEYFSETQRNKGNFPGRFSGRQFSNSRSEMNVSTLELGDSALYLCASSLGTSGSTGELFFGEGSRLTVL.

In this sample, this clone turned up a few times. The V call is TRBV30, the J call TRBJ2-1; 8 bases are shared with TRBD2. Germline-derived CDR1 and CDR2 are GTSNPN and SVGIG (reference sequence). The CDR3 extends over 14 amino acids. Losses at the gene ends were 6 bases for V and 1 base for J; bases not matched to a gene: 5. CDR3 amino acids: CACRIAGSYNEQFF. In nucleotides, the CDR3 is TGTGCCTGCAGAATAGCGGGATCCTACAATGAGCAGTTCTTC.

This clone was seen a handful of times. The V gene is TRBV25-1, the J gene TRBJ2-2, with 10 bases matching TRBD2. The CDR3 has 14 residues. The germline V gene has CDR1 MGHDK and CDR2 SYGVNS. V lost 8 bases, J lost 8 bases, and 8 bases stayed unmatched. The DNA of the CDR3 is TGTGCCAGCGGGCTAGCGGGAGTGGCTGGGGAGCTGTTTTTT. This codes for CASGLAGVAGELFF.

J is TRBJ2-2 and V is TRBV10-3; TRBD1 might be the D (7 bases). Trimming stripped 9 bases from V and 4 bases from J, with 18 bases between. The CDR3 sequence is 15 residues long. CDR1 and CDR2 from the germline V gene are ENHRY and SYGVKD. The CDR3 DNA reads TGTGCCATATCGCAGGGGGGTGTACTCACCGGGGAGCTGTTTTTT. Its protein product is CAISQGGVLTGELFF.

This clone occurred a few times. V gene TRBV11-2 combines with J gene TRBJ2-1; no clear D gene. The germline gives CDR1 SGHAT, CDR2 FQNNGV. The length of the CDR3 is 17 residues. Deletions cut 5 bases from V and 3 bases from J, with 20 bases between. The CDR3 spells CASSVSFWKGRYNEQFF. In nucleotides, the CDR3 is TGTGCCAGCAGCGTCAGTTTTTGGAAAGGACGCTACAATGAGCAGTTCTTC.

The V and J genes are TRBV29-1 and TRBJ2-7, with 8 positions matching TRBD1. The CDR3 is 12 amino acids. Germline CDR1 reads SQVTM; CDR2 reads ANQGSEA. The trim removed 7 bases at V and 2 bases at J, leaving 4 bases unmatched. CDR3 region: CSGGQGTYEQYF. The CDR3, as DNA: TGCAGCGGTGGACAGGGAACCTACGAGCAGTACTTC.

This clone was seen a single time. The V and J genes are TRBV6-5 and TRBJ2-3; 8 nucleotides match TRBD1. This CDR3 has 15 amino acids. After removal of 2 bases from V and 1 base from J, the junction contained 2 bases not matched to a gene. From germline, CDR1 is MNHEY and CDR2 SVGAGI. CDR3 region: CASSYADRGTDTQYF. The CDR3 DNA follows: TGTGCCAGCAGTTACGCGGACAGGGGCACAGATACGCAGTATTTT.

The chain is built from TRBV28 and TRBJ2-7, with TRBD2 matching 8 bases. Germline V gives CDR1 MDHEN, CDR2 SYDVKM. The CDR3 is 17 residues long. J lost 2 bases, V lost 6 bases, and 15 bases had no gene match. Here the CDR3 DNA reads TGTGCCAGCAGATACCGGTGGGGCGGACTAGCCCCCTACGAGCAGTACTTC. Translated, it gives CASRYRWGGLAPYEQYF.

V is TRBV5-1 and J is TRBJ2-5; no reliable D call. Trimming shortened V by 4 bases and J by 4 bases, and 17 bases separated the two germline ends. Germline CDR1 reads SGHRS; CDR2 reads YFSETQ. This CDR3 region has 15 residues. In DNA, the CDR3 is TGCGCCAGCAGCCCTCCCGATGTATTTCTAGAGACCCAGTACTTC. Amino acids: CASSPPDVFLETQYF.

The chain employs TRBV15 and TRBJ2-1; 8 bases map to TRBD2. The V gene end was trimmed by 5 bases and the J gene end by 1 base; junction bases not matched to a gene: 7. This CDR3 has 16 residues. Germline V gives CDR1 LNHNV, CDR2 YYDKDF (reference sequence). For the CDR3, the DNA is TGTGCCACCAGCCGGCGGGCGGGAGGTTCCTACAATGAGCAGTTCTTC. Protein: CATSRRAGGSYNEQFF. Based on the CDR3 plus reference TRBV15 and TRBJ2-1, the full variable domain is DAMVIQNPRYQVTQFGKPVTLSCSQTLNHNVMYWYQQKSSQAPKLLFHYYDKDFNNEADTPDNFQSRRPNTSFCFLDIRSPGLGDTAMYLCATSRRAGGSYNEQFFGPGTRLTVL.

CDR3: CASSEGSNQPQHF. In DNA form, the CDR3 reads TGTGCCAGCAGTGAAGGTAGCAATCAGCCCCAGCATTTT. The gene calls are TRBV6-1 and TRBJ1-5; D is ambiguous. CDR1 and CDR2 (germline): MNHNS, SASEGT. The CDR3 sequence is 13 residues long. Trimming removed 1 base from V and 0 bases from J, with 1 base in between.

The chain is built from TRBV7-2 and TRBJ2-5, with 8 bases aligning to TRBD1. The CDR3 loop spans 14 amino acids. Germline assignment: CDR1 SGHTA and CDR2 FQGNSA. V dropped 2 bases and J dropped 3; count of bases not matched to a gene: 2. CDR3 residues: CASSLPGQEETQYF. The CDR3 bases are TGTGCCAGCAGCTTACCGGGACAGGAAGAGACCCAGTACTTC.

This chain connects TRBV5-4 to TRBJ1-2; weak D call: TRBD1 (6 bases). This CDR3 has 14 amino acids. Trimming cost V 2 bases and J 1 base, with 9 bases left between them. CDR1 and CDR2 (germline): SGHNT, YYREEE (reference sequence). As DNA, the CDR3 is TGTGCCAGCAGCTTCGGACAGCATAACTATGGCTACACCTTC. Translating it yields CASSFGQHNYGYTF.

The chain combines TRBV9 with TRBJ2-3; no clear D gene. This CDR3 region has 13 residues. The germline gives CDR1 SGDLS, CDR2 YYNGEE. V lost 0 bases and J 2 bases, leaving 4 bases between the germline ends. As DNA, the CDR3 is TGTGCCAGCAGCGTAGCGTACACAGATACGCAGTATTTT. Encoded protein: CASSVAYTDTQYF.

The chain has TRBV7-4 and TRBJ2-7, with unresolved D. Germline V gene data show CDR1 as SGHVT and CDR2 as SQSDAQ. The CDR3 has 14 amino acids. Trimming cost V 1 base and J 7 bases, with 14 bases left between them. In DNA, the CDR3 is TGTGCCAGCAGCTTAGAGGTGCAGTTCAGAGAGCAGTACTTC. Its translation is CASSLEVQFREQYF. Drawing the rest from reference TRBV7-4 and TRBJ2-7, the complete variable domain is GAGVSQSPRYKVAKRGRDVALRCDSISGHVTLYWYRQTLGQGSEVLTYSQSDAQRDKSGRPSGRFSAERPERSVSTLKIQRTEQGDSAVYLCASSLEVQFREQYFGPGTRLTVT.

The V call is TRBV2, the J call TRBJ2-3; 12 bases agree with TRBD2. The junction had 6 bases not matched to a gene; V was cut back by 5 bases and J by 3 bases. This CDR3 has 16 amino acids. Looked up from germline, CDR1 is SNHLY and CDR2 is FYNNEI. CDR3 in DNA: TGTGCCAGCAGTCGTCTAGCGGGAGGGCCAACAGATACGCAGTATTTT. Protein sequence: CASSRLAGGPTDTQYF.

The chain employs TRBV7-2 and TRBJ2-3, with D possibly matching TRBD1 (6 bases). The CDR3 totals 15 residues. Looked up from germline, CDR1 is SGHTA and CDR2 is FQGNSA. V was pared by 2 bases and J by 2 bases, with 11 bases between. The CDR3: CASSLIGGPTDTQYF. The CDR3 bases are TGTGCCAGCAGCTTAATTGGGGGCCCCACAGATACGCAGTATTTT. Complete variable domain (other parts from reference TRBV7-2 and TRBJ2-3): GAGVSQSPSNKVTEKGKDVELRCDPISGHTALYWYRQSLGQGLEFLIYFQGNSAPDKSGLPSDRFSAERTGGSVSTLTIQRTQQEDSAVYLCASSLIGGPTDTQYFGPGTRLTVL.

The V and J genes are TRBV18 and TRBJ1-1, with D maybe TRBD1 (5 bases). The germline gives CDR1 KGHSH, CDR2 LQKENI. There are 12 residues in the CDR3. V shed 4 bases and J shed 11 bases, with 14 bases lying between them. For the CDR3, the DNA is TGTGCCAGCTCACAGGAGGGGAATGCGGCTTTCTTT. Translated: CASSQEGNAAFF. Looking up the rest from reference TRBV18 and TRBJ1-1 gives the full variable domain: NAGVMQNPRHLVRRRGQEARLRCSPMKGHSHVYWYRQLPEEGLKFMVYLQKENIIDESGMPKERFSAEFPKEGPSILRIQQVVRGDSAAYFCASSQEGNAAFFGQGTRLTVV.

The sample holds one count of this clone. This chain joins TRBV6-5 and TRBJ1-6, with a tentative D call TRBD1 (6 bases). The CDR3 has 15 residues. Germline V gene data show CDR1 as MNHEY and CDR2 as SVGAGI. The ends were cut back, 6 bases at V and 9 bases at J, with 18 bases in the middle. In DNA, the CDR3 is TGTGCCAGCAGCCTGGACGGGACAAATGGTTCACCCCTCCACTTT. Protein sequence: CASSLDGTNGSPLHF.

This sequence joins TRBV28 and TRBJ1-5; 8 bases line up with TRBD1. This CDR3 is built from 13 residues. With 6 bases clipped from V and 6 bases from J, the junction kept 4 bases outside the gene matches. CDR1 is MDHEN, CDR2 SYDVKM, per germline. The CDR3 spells CASSVQGVQPQHF. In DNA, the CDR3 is TGTGCCAGCAGCGTACAGGGGGTTCAGCCCCAGCATTTT. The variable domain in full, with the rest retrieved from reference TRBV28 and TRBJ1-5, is DVKVTQSSRYLVKRTGEKVFLECVQDMDHENMFWYRQDPGLGLRLIYFSYDVKMKEKGDIPEGYSVSREKKERFSLILESASTNQTSMYLCASSVQGVQPQHFGDGTRLSIL.

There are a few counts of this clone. CDR3 in amino acids: CASLPSLAGRDEQFF. The CDR3 DNA sequence: TGTGCCAGTCTCCCATCCCTAGCGGGACGGGATGAGCAGTTCTTC. The genes are TRBV7-8 and TRBJ2-1; TRBD2 agrees at 9 bases. J was trimmed by 8 bases and V by 9 bases; bases with no gene match: 14. Germline V gene sequence: CDR1 SGHVS, CDR2 FQNEAQ. The CDR3 runs 15 residues.

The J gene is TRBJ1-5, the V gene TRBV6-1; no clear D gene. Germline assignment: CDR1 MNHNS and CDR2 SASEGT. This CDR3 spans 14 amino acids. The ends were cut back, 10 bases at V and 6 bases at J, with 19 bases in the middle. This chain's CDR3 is CATWQALRGQPQHF. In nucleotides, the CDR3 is TGTGCCACATGGCAGGCCCTACGAGGTCAGCCCCAGCATTTT.

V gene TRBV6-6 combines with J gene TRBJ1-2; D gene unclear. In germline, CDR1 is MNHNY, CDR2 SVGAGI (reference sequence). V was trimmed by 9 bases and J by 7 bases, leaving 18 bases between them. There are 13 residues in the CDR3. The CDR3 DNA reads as TGTGCCAGTCTTCCCCAACGGTTGGGTGGCTACACCTTC. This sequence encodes CASLPQRLGGYTF.

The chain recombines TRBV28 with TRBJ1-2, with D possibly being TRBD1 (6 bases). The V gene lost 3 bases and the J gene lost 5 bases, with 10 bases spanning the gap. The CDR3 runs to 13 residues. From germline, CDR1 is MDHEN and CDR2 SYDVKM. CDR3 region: CASSFGGLYGYTF. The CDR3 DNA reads TGTGCCAGCAGTTTTGGGGGGCTGTATGGCTACACCTTC.

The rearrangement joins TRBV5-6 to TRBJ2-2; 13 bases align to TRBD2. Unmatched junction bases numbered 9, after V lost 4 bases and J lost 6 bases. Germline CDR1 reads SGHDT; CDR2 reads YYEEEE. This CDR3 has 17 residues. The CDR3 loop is CASSPAGTSGKAGELFF. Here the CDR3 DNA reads TGTGCCAGCAGCCCGGCTGGGACTAGCGGGAAAGCCGGGGAGCTGTTTTTT.

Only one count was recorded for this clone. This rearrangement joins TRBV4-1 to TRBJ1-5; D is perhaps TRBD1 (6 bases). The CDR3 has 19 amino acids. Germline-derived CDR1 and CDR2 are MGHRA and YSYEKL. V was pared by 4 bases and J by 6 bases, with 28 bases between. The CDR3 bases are TGCGCCAGCAGCCCCTCCAAACCCGGGACAAGCGTTTCTAGTCAGCCCCAGCATTTT. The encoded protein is CASSPSKPGTSVSSQPQHF.

As DNA, the CDR3 is TGTGCCAGCAGCCTTCGACTAGCGGGAGAATTCGATGAGCAGTTCTTC. Amino acids: CASSLRLAGEFDEQFF. J is TRBJ2-1 and V is TRBV4-2, with 12 bases matching TRBD2. V lost 4 bases to trimming and J lost 8 bases; unmatched junction nucleotides: 9. The CDR3 loop spans 16 amino acids. Germline V gene lookup returns CDR1 LGHNA and CDR2 YNFKEQ.